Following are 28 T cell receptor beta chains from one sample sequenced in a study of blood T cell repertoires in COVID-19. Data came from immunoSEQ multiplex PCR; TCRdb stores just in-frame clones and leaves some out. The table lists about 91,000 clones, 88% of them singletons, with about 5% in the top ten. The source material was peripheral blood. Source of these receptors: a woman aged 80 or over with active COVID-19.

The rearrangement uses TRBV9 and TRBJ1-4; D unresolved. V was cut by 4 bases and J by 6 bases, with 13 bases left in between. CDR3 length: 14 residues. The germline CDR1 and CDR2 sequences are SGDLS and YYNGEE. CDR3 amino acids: CASSPSGGDEKLFF. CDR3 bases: TGTGCCAGCAGCCCGTCTGGCGGGGATGAAAAACTGTTTTTT.

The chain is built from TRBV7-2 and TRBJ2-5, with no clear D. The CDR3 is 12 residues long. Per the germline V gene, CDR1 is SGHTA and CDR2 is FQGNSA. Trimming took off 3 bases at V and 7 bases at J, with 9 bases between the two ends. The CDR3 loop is CASSLSGGTQYF. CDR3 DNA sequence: TGTGCCAGCAGCTTGAGTGGTGGGACCCAGTACTTC.

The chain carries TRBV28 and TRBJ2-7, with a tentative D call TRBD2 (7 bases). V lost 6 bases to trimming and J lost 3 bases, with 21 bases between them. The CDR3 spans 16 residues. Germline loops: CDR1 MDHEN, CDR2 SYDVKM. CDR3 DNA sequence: TGTGCCAGCAGACCCGGGAGGCGGACAGCGGGCTACGAGCAGTACTTC. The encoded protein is CASRPGRRTAGYEQYF.

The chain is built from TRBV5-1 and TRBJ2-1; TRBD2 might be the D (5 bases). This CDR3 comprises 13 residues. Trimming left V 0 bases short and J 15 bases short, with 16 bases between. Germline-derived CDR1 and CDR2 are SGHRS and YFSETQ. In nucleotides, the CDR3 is TGCGCCAGCAGCTTGGAAGGAGGTTCGGGTCCGTTCTTC. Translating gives CASSLEGGSGPFF.

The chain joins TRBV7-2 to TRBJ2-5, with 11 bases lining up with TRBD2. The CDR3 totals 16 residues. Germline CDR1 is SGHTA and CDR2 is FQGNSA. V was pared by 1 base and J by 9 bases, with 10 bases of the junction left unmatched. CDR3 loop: CASSLGSGRAGGAQYF. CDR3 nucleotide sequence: TGTGCCAGCAGCTTAGGTAGCGGGAGGGCTGGTGGGGCCCAGTACTTC.

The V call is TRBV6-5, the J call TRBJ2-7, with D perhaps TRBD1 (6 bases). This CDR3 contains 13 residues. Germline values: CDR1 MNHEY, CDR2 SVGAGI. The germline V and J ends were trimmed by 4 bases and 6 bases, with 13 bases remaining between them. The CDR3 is CASSSHPGAEQYF. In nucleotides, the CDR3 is TGTGCCAGCAGTTCGCACCCAGGGGCCGAGCAGTACTTC.

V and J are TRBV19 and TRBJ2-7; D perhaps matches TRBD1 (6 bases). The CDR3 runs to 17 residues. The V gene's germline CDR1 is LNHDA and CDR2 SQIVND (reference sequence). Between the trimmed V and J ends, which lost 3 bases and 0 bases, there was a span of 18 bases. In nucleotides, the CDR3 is TGTGCCAGTAGTATCCAGGGGCACTCGGCGTCCTCCTACGAGCAGTACTTC. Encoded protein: CASSIQGHSASSYEQYF.

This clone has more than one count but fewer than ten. In DNA, the CDR3 is TGTGCCAGCAGCCTCGGAAATTGGCGGGACCTCTACGAGCAGTACTTC. Protein sequence: CASSLGNWRDLYEQYF. The chain carries TRBV7-2 and TRBJ2-7, with D tentatively TRBD2 (6 bases). From germline, CDR1 is SGHTA and CDR2 FQGNSA. The CDR3 spans 16 residues. V was pared by 5 bases and J by 3 bases, with 20 bases between.

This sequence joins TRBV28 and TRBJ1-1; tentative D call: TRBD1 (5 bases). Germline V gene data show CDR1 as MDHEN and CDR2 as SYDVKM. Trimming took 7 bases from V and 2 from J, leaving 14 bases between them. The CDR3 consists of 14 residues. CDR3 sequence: CASTPGGFNTEAFF. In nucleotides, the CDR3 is TGTGCCAGCACGCCGGGGGGGTTCAACACTGAAGCTTTCTTT.

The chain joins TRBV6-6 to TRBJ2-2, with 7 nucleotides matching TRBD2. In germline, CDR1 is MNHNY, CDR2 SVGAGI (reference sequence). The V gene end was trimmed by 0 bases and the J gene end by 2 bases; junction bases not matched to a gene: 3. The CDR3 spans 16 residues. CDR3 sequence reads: CASSYSGGFNTGELFF. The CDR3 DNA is TGTGCCAGCAGTTACTCGGGAGGGTTCAACACCGGGGAGCTGTTTTTT.

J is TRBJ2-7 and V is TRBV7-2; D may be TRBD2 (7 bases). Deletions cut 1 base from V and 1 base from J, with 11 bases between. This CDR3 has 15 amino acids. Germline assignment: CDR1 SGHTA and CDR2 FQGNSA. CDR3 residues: CASSLEGGVSYEQYF. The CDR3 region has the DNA TGTGCCAGCAGCTTAGAGGGGGGGGTTTCCTACGAGCAGTACTTC.

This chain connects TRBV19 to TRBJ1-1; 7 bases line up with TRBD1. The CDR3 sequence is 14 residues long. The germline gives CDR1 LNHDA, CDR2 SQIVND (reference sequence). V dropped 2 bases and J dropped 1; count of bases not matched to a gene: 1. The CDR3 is CASSIRQGNTEAFF. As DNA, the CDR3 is TGTGCCAGTAGTATACGACAGGGGAACACTGAAGCTTTCTTT.

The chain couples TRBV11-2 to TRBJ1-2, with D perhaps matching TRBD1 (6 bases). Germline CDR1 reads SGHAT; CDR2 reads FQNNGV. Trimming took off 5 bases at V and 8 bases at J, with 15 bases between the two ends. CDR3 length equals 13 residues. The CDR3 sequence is CASSADRTLGYTF. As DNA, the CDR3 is TGTGCCAGCAGCGCCGACAGGACGTTAGGCTACACCTTC.

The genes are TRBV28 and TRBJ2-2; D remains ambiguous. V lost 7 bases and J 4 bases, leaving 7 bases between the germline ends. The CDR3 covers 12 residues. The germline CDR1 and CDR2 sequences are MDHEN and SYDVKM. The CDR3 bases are TGTGCCAGCACCCCGAGCACCGGGGAGCTGTTTTTT. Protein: CASTPSTGELFF.

The chain's CDR3 is CASSQDVQGWYNEQFF. The CDR3 DNA sequence: TGCGCCAGCAGCCAAGATGTGCAGGGTTGGTATAATGAGCAGTTCTTC. The rearrangement links TRBV4-1 to TRBJ2-1, with D possibly being TRBD1 (5 bases). V lost 0 bases and J 7 bases, leaving 16 bases between the germline ends. CDR1 is MGHRA, CDR2 YSYEKL, per germline. The CDR3 runs 16 residues.

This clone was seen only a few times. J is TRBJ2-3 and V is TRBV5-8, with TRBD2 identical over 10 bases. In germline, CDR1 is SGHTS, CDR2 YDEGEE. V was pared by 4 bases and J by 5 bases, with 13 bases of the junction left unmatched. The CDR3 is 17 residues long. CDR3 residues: CASSHPSSGSMGDTQYF. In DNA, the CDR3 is TGTGCCAGCAGCCATCCCTCTAGCGGGAGTATGGGAGATACGCAGTATTTT.

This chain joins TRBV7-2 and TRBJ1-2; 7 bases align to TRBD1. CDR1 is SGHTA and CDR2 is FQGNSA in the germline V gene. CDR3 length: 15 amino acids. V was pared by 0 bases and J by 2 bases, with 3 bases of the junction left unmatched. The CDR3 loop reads CASSLAQGQNYGYTF. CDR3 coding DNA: TGTGCCAGCAGCTTAGCCCAGGGACAGAACTATGGCTACACCTTC.

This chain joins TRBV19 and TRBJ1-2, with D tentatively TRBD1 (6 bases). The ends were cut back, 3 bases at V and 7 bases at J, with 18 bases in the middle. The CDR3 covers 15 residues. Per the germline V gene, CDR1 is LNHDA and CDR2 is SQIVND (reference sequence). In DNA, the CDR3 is TGTGCCAGTAGTATCACCAATCAGGGGAGCGGTGGCTACACCTTC. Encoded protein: CASSITNQGSGGYTF.

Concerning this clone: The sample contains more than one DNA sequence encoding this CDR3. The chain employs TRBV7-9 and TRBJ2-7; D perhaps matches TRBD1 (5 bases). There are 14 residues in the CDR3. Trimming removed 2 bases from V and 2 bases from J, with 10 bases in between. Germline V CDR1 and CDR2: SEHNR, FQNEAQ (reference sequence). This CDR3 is CASSLSQGAYEQYF. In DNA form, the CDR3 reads TGTGCCAGCAGCTTATCGCAAGGGGCCTACGAGCAGTACTTC.

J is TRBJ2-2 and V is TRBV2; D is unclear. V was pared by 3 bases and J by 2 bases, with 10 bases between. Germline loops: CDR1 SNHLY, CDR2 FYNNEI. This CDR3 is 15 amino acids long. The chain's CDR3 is CASSEARLNTGELFF. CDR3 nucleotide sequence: TGTGCCAGCAGTGAGGCGAGACTCAACACCGGGGAGCTGTTTTTT. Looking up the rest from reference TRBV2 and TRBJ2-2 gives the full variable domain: EPEVTQTPSHQVTQMGQEVILRCVPISNHLYFYWYRQILGQKVEFLVSFYNNEISEKSEIFDDQFSVERPDGSNFTLKIRSTKLEDSAMYFCASSEARLNTGELFFGEGSRLTVL.

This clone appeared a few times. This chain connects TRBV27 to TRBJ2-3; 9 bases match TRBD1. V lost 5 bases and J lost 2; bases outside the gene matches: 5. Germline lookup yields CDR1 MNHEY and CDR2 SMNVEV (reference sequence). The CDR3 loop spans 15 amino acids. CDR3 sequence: CASSDRGSNTDTQYF. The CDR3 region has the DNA TGTGCCAGCAGTGACAGGGGGTCGAACACAGATACGCAGTATTTT.

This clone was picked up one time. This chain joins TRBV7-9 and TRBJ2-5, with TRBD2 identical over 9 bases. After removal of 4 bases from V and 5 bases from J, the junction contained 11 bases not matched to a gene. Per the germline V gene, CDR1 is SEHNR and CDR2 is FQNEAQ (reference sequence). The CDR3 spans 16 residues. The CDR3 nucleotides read TGTGCCAGCAGCTCTCCGACTAGCGGATGGGGGGAGACCCAGTACTTC. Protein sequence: CASSSPTSGWGETQYF.

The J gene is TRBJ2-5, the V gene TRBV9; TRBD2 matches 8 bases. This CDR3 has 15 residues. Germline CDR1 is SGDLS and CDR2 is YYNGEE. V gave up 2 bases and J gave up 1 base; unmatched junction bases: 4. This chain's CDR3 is CASSVSGMSQETQYF. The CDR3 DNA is TGTGCCAGCAGCGTTAGCGGGATGAGCCAAGAGACCCAGTACTTC. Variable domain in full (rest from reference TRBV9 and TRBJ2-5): DSGVTQTPKHLITATGQRVTLRCSPRSGDLSVYWYQQSLDQGLQFLIQYYNGEERAKGNILERFSAQQFPDLHSELNLSSLELGDSALYFCASSVSGMSQETQYFGPGTRLLVL.

The CDR3 region has the DNA TGTGCCAGCAGCTACCAGGGGGGCACTGAAGCTTTCTTT. Amino acid sequence: CASSYQGGTEAFF. The chain uses TRBV7-2 and TRBJ1-1; 7 bases are shared with TRBD1. The CDR3 loop spans 13 amino acids. The J segment lost 4 bases and the V segment lost 4 bases, leaving 3 bases of the junction unmatched. The V gene's germline CDR1 is SGHTA and CDR2 FQGNSA.

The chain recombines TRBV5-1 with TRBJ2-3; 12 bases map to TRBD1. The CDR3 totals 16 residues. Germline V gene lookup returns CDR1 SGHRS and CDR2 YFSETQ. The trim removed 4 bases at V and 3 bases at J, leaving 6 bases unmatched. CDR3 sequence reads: CASSPGGQGATDTQYF. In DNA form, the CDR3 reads TGCGCCAGCAGCCCCGGGGGACAGGGGGCAACAGATACGCAGTATTTT.

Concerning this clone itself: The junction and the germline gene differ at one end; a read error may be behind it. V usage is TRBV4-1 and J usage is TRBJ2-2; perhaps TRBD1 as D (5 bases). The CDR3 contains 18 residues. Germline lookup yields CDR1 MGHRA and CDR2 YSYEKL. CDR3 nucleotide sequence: TGCGCCAGCAGCCAAGAACGTTCAGGGATCGTAAGGACCGGAGAGCTGTTTTTT. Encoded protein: CASSQERSGIVRTGELFF.

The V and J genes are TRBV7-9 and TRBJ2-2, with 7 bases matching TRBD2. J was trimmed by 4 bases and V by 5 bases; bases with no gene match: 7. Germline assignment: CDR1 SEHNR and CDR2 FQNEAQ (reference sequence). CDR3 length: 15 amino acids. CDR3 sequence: CASSLLAPSTGELFF. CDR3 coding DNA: TGTGCCAGCAGCCTACTAGCGCCGAGCACCGGGGAGCTGTTTTTT.

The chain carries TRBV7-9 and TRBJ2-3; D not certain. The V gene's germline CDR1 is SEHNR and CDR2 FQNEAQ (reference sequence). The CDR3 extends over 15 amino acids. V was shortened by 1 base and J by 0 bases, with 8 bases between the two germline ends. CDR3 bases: TGTGCCAGCAGCTTAGTTGGCGGCAGCACAGATACGCAGTATTTT. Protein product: CASSLVGGSTDTQYF.